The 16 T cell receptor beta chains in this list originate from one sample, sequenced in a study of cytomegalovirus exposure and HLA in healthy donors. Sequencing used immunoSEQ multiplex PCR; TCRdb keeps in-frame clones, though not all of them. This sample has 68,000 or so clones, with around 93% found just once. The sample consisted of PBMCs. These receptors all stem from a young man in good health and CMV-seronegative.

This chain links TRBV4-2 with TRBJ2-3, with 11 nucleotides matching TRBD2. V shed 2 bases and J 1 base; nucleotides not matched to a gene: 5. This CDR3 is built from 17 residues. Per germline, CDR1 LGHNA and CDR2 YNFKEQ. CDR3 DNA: TGTGCCAGCAGCCAATCTCCTAGCGGGAGGCGCACAGATACGCAGTATTTT. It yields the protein CASSQSPSGRRTDTQYF.

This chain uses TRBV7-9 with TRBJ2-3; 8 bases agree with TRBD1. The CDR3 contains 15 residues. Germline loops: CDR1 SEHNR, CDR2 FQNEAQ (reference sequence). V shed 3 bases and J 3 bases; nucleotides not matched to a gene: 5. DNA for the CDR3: TGTGCCAGCAGCTTGGGACAGGCGGCTACAGATACGCAGTATTTT. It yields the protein CASSLGQAATDTQYF. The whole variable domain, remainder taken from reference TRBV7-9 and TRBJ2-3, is DTGVSQNPRHKITKRGQNVTFRCDPISEHNRLYWYRQTLGQGPEFLTYFQNEAQLEKSRLLSDRFSAERPKGSFSTLEIQRTEQGDSAMYLCASSLGQAATDTQYFGPGTRLTVL.

CDR3 coding DNA: TGTGCCAGCAGCTTAGCCCCAAGTAGCGACTCTGGAGAGACCCAGTACTTC. Translated, it gives CASSLAPSSDSGETQYF. The chain has TRBV7-2 and TRBJ2-5; D might be TRBD2 (5 bases). Germline loops: CDR1 SGHTA, CDR2 FQGNSA. The CDR3 sequence is 17 residues long. The V end lost 0 bases, the J end lost 4 bases, and 18 bases lay between the germline ends.

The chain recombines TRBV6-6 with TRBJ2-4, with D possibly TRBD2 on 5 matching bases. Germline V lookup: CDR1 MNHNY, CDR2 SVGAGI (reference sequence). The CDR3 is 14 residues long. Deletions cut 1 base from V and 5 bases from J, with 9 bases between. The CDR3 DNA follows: TGTGCCAGCAGTTACTTTCCAGCGGAAAACATTCAGTACTTC. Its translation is CASSYFPAENIQYF.

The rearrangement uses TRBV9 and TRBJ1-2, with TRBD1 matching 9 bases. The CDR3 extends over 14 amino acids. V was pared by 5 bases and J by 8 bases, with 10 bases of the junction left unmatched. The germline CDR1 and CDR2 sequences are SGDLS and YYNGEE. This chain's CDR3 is CASRGGQGLGGYTF. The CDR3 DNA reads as TGTGCCAGCAGGGGGGGACAGGGCCTAGGGGGCTACACCTTC. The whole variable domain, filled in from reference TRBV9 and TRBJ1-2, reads DSGVTQTPKHLITATGQRVTLRCSPRSGDLSVYWYQQSLDQGLQFLIQYYNGEERAKGNILERFSAQQFPDLHSELNLSSLELGDSALYFCASRGGQGLGGYTFGSGTRLTVV.

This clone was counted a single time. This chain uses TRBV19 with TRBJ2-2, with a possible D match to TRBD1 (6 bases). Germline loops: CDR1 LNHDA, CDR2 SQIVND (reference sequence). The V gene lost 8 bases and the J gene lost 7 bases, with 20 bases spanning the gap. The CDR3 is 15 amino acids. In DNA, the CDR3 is TGTGCCAGTTTATTCCGGGCAGGGGCTGGCGGGGAGCTGTTTTTT. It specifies CASLFRAGAGGELFF.

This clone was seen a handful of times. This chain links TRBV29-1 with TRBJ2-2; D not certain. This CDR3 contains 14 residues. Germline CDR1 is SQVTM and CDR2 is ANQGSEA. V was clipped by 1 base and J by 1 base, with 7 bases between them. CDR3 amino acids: CSVEGRMNTGELFF. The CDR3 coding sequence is TGCAGCGTTGAAGGGCGGATGAACACCGGGGAGCTGTTTTTT.

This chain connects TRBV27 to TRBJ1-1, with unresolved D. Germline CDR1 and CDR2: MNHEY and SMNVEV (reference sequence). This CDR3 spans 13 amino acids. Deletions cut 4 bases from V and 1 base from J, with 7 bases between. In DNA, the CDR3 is TGTGCCAGCAGTTATAGGAGGAACACTGAAGCTTTCTTT. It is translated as CASSYRRNTEAFF.

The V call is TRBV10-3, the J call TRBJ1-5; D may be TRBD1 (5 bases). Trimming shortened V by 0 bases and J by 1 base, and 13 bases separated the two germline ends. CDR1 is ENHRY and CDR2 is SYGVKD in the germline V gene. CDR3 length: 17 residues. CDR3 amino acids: CAISESGGIGSNQPQHF. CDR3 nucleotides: TGTGCCATCAGTGAGTCTGGGGGGATAGGGAGCAATCAGCCCCAGCATTTT.

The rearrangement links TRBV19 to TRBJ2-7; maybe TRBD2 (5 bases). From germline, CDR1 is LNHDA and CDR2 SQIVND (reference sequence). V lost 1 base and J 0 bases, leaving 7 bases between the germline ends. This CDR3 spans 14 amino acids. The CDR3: CASSIARDSYEQYF. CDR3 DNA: TGTGCCAGTAGTATAGCACGGGACTCCTACGAGCAGTACTTC. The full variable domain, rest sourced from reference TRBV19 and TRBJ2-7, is DGGITQSPKYLFRKEGQNVTLSCEQNLNHDAMYWYRQDPGQGLRLIYYSQIVNDFQKGDIAEGYSVSREKKESFPLTVTSAQKNPTAFYLCASSIARDSYEQYFGPGTRLTVT.

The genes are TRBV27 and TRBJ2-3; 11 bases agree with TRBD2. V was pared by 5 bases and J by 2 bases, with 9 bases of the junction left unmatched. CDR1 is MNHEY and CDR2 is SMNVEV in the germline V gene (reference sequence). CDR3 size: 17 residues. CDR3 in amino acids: CASSVLAGLADTDTQYF. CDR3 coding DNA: TGTGCCAGCAGTGTACTAGCGGGACTAGCGGACACAGATACGCAGTATTTT.

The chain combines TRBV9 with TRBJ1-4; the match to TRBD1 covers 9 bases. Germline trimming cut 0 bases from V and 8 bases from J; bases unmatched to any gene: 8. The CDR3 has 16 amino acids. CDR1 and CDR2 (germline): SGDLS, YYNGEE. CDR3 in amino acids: CASSVDLGQGSEKLFF. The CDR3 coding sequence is TGTGCCAGCAGCGTAGATCTGGGACAGGGATCAGAAAAACTGTTTTTT.

In nucleotides, the CDR3 is TGTGCCAGCAGCCTCCGTCGGGACACCTCCTACGAGCAGTACTTC. Protein: CASSLRRDTSYEQYF. The J gene is TRBJ2-7, the V gene TRBV7-8; D possibly corresponds to TRBD1 (6 bases). Trimming removed 5 bases from V and 0 bases from J, with 14 bases in between. This CDR3 contains 15 residues. Germline CDR1 SGHVS, CDR2 FQNEAQ.

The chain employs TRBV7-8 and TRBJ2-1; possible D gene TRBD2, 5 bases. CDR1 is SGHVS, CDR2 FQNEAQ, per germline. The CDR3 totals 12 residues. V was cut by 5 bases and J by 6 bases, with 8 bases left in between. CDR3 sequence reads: CASSPGSNEQFF. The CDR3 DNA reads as TGTGCCAGCAGCCCTGGGAGCAATGAGCAGTTCTTC.

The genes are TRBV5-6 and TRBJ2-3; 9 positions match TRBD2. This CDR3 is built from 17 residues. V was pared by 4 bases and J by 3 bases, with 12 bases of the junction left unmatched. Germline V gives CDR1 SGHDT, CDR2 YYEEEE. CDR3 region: CASSPNWGTSGTDTQYF. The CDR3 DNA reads TGTGCCAGCAGCCCAAACTGGGGCACTAGCGGGACAGATACGCAGTATTTT.

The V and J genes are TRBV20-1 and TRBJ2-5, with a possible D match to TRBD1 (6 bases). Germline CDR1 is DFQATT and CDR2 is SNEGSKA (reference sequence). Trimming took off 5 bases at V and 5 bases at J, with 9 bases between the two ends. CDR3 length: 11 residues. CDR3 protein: CSALQGETQYF. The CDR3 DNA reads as TGCAGTGCTTTACAGGGTGAGACCCAGTACTTC.